The rows below give T cell receptor beta chains drawn from one sample of a study of cytomegalovirus exposure and HLA in healthy donors. TCRdb's copy holds only in-frame clones and misses some; the assay was immunoSEQ multiplex PCR. This sample lists roughly 82,000 clones; its ten largest clones have 1.3% to 1.5%. The sequenced sample was PBMCs. These receptors were obtained from a woman aged 60-75 years in good health and CMV-seronegative. CDR3s include the opening cysteine and the closing phenylalanine or tryptophan. The D gene is left open where the match is weak.

d_call | j_call | v_call | cdr3_nt | cdr3_aa
- | TRBJ2-7 | TRBV9 | TGTGCCAGCAGCGTAGGGCTAGGGAGTTATCACGAGCAGTACTTC | CASSVGLGSYHEQYF
- | TRBJ1-2 | TRBV6-4 | TGTGCCAGCAGTCCTCAGGAAAACTATGGCTACACCTTC | CASSPQENYGYTF
TRBD2 | TRBJ2-3 | TRBV5-1 | TGCGCCAGCAGCCCTCGGACTAGCGGGGCGACAGATACGCAGTATTTT | CASSPRTSGATDTQYF
- | TRBJ1-2 | TRBV19 | TGTGCCAGTAGTATTAGTCACGGAGACTATGGCTACACCTTC | CASSISHGDYGYTF
TRBD2 | TRBJ2-1 | TRBV10-3 | TGTGCCATCCAGGAGCGGGAGGACGAGCAGTTCTTC | CAIQEREDEQFF
TRBD1 | TRBJ2-1 | TRBV7-9 | TGTGCCAGCAGCCCCGGGACAGGGGGTTTGGAGCAGTTCTTC | CASSPGTGGLEQFF
TRBD1 | TRBJ1-1 | TRBV7-9 | TGTGCCAGCAGCCAGCAGGGGGCAGGGACTGAAGCTTTCTTT | CASSQQGAGTEAFF
- | TRBJ1-5 | TRBV30 | TGTGCCTGGTCCCCAGGGGAGGGTTATAGCAATCAGCCCCAGCATTTT | CAWSPGEGYSNQPQHF
- | TRBJ2-1 | TRBV2 | TGTGCCAGCAGTTTAAATGAGCAGTTCTTC | CASSLNEQFF
- | TRBJ2-1 | TRBV4-3 | TGCGCCAGCAGCCCTCGGACTACCAGCTTCTACAATGAGCAGTTCTTC | CASSPRTTSFYNEQFF
TRBD2 | TRBJ2-1 | TRBV16 | TGTGCCAGCAGCCAATCCGGGACAGGGTATTTTACTAGCGGGAGGGCACAGCAGTTCTTC | CASSQSGTGYFTSGRAQQFF
TRBD1 | TRBJ2-5 | TRBV5-1 | TGCGCCAGCAGCTTCCTCGGGACAGGGCGGGAGGAGACCCAGTACTTC | CASSFLGTGREETQYF
- | TRBJ1-2 | TRBV19 | TGTGCCATCCCAAAAGACAGAAATAATTTAAACTATGGCTACACCTTC | CAIPKDRNNLNYGYTF